This T cell receptor beta chain was recorded in a study of identical twins. On this clonotype: Its antigen is unknown.

Study-level findings and limits: Models predicted less out-of-frame TCR alpha sharing in monozygotic twins than was found.

Germline loops: CDR1 SGDLS, CDR2 YYNGEE. The CDR3 is 14 amino acids. The germline V and J ends were trimmed by 0 bases and 2 bases, with 9 bases remaining between them. TCRdb reanalysed the 5' RACE reads using MiXCR and keeps one entry per CDR3 protein. The sample includes about 920,000 distinct CDR3 sequences, 9% to 15% of them seen just once. The data were also submitted as part of a second study, on yellow fever vaccine responses in identical twins.

This rearrangement joins TRBV9 to TRBJ2-7; D is perhaps TRBD2 (6 bases). This receptor was obtained from a woman between 18 and 30 years old in good health. Sequencing input: PBMCs. DNA for the CDR3: TGTGCCAGCAGCGTAGTTCCTAGCGCCTACGAGCAGTACTTC. Translated, it gives CASSVVPSAYEQYF.